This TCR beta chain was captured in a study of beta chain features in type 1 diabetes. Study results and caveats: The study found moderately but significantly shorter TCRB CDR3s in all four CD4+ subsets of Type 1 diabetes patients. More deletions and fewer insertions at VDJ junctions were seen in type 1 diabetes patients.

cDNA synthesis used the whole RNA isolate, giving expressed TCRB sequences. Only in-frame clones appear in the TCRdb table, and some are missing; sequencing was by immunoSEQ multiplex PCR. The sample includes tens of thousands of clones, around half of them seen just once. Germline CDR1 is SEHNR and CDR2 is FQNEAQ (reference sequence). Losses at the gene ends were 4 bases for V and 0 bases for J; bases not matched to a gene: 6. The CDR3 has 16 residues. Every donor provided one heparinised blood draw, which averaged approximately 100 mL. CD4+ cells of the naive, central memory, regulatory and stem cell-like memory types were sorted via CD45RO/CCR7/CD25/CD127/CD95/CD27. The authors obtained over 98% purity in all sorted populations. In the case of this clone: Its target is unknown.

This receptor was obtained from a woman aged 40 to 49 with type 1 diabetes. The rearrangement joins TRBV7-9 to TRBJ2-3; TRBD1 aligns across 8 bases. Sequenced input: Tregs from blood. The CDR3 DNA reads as TGTGCCAGCAGCTGGACAGGGTCCCGCAGCACAGATACGCAGTATTTT. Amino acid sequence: CASSWTGSRSTDTQYF. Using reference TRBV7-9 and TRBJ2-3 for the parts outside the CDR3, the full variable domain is DTGVSQNPRHKITKRGQNVTFRCDPISEHNRLYWYRQTLGQGPEFLTYFQNEAQLEKSRLLSDRFSAERPKGSFSTLEIQRTEQGDSAMYLCASSWTGSRSTDTQYFGPGTRLTVL.